This T cell receptor (beta chain) was observed in a study of blood T cell repertoires in COVID-19. Study summary: There were acute and convalescent COVID-19 samples, and they came from the United States, Italy and Spain. Nucleic acid was either cDNA or gDNA, and it came from T cells, B-cell-depleted T cells, or PBMCs.

This clone was counted a single time. This CDR3 contains 15 residues. The ends were cut back, 4 bases at V and 4 bases at J, with 11 bases in the middle. Germline loops: CDR1 KGHSH, CDR2 LQKENI. Per the original data handling: Amplifying reference gene primers gave estimates of nucleated cell counts. Generated by immunoSEQ multiplex PCR, the TCRdb table keeps only in-frame clones and is missing some. D and trimming were read from the DNA, whereas the V and J calls and clone size are those reported in that table. The profile shows about 100,000 clones, more than 60% of them singletons. The sequenced sample was peripheral blood. This TCR was sampled from a man aged 70 or older with active or convalescent COVID-19. The V gene is TRBV18, the J gene TRBJ2-6; D may be TRBD1 (5 bases). The DNA of the CDR3 is TGTGCCAGCTCACATACAGGATACGGGGCCAACGTCCTGACTTTC. It yields the protein CASSHTGYGANVLTF.